Detailed here is one T cell receptor beta chain. The source of the sample is a study of shared clonotypes between healthy human individuals. Repertoires were generated with immunoSEQ multiplex PCR, while TCRdb's copy carries only in-frame clones and drops some. The data show around 1.9 million clones, just over 90% seen once. Terminally differentiated effector memory CD45RA+ cells were excluded by CCR7 positive selection of CD45RO-negative cells. Material: naive CD8+ T cells from PBMCs. This TCR derives from a man aged 18 to 30 in good health. Some clones in this sample may be carry-over from other donors' samples.

CDR3 sequence reads: CASSPQRSYEQYF. CDR3 coding DNA: TGTGCCAGCAGCCCACAGAGGTCCTACGAGCAGTACTTC. The chain links TRBV13 to TRBJ2-7; D is unclear. Trimming took 5 bases from V and 1 from J, leaving 9 bases between them. The CDR3 runs to 13 residues. Looked up from germline, CDR1 is PRHDT and CDR2 is FYEKMQ (reference sequence). Full variable domain (outside the CDR3, taken from reference TRBV13 and TRBJ2-7): AAGVIQSPRHLIKEKRETATLKCYPIPRHDTVYWYQQGPGQDPQFLISFYEKMQSDKGSIPDRFSAQQFSDYHSELNMSSLELGDSALYFCASSPQRSYEQYFGPGTRLTVT.